One sample yielded the 26 T cell receptor beta chains listed below, sequenced in a study of T cell responses to AZD1222 COVID-19 vaccine. Repertoires were generated with immunoSEQ multiplex PCR, while TCRdb's copy carries only in-frame clones and drops some. Of 150,000 to 200,000 clones in the sample, around nine tenths were seen once. The source material was peripheral blood, sampled on day 0 of AZD1222 vaccination. The source of these receptors is an adult in good health.

With regard to this clone: The same CDR3 also results from other DNA sequences found in this sample. The V gene is TRBV20-1, the J gene TRBJ2-6, with D perhaps matching TRBD1 (5 bases). Germline V gene data show CDR1 as DFQATT and CDR2 as SNEGSKA (reference sequence). There are 14 residues in the CDR3. The V end lost 3 bases, the J end lost 2 bases, and 8 bases lay between the germline ends. In DNA, the CDR3 is TGCAGTGCTAGTCAAGGGGCTGGGGCCAACGTCCTGACTTTC. This codes for CSASQGAGANVLTF.

The chain has TRBV15 and TRBJ1-2; no reliable D call. V was clipped by 0 bases and J by 4 bases, with 9 bases between them. CDR1 and CDR2 (germline): LNHNV, YYDKDF (reference sequence). The CDR3 has 14 amino acids. The CDR3 sequence: CATSRESQLYGYTF. CDR3 nucleotide sequence: TGTGCCACCAGCAGAGAAAGTCAGCTCTATGGCTACACCTTC.

V is TRBV3-1 (or the pseudogene TRBV3-2) and J is TRBJ2-7, with 9 bases identical to TRBD2. CDR1 LGHDT and CDR2 YNNKEL come from the germline V gene (reference sequence). The length of the CDR3 is 15 residues. J gave up 1 base and V 6 bases, and 7 bases lay outside the gene matches. The CDR3 DNA sequence: TGTGCCAGCAGGACGACTAGCGGAACTTCCTACGAGCAGTACTTC. Translated: CASRTTSGTSYEQYF.

This sequence joins TRBV7-6 and TRBJ1-2; no definite D call. Germline loops: CDR1 SGHVS, CDR2 FNYEAQ. Trimming removed 1 base at V and 6 bases at J, with 6 bases between. The CDR3 sequence is 12 residues long. Here the CDR3 DNA reads TGTGCCAGCAGCTTAGGGGGAGATGGCTACACCTTC. Translating gives CASSLGGDGYTF.

V usage is TRBV7-9 and J usage is TRBJ1-1; D is ambiguous. The CDR3 runs to 13 residues. With 1 base removed from V and 7 bases from J, the gap between germline ends came to 10 bases. Germline V gives CDR1 SEHNR, CDR2 FQNEAQ (reference sequence). The CDR3 here is CASSLVRNNEAFF. CDR3 bases: TGTGCCAGCAGCTTAGTTAGGAATAATGAAGCTTTCTTT.

V and J are TRBV4-3 and TRBJ1-2; D is uncertain. V lost 0 bases to trimming and J lost 8 bases, with 7 bases between them. Germline V lookup: CDR1 LGHNA, CDR2 YSLEER. This CDR3 region has 12 residues. CDR3 region: CASSQEAPGYTF. The CDR3 bases are TGCGCCAGCAGCCAAGAAGCACCCGGCTACACCTTC.

This chain links TRBV7-9 with TRBJ1-2; D ambiguous. Germline loops: CDR1 SEHNR, CDR2 FQNEAQ (reference sequence). Trimming stripped 6 bases from V and 2 bases from J, with 10 bases between. This CDR3 spans 13 amino acids. CDR3 sequence: CASSTTENYGYTF. The CDR3 bases are TGTGCCAGCAGTACAACTGAGAACTATGGCTACACCTTC.

V usage is TRBV9 and J usage is TRBJ1-6; 11 bases are a match to TRBD1. The CDR3 consists of 17 residues. V shed 0 bases, J shed 8 bases, and the junction held 7 bases outside the gene matches. Germline CDR1 SGDLS, CDR2 YYNGEE. CDR3 sequence reads: CASSVEDRGRPDSPLHF. CDR3 bases: TGTGCCAGCAGCGTAGAGGACAGGGGGCGACCTGATTCACCCCTCCACTTT.

The chain uses TRBV5-5 and TRBJ1-2; TRBD1 is a possible D gene (6 bases). The CDR3 extends over 14 amino acids. The germline CDR1 and CDR2 sequences are SGHKS and YYEKEE (reference sequence). V lost 2 bases and J lost 4, with 12 bases in between. The CDR3, as DNA: TGTGCCAGCAGCTTTCAACAGGGTCCCTATGGCTACACCTTC. It encodes CASSFQQGPYGYTF. The full variable domain, rest sourced from reference TRBV5-5 and TRBJ1-2, is DAGVTQSPTHLIKTRGQQVTLRCSPISGHKSVSWYQQVLGQGPQFIFQYYEKEERGRGNFPDRFSARQFPNYSSELNVNALLLGDSALYLCASSFQQGPYGYTFGSGTRLTVV.

The rearrangement uses TRBV19 and TRBJ1-2; D is uncertain. Germline CDR1 is LNHDA and CDR2 is SQIVND (reference sequence). This CDR3 comprises 15 residues. Trimming took off 5 bases at V and 2 bases at J, with 15 bases between the two ends. The CDR3 DNA reads TGTGCCAGTAGTGTACAAGGAGGACCAAACTATGGCTACACCTTC. Translating gives CASSVQGGPNYGYTF.

The chain couples TRBV7-2 to TRBJ1-1, with D unresolved. V was clipped by 6 bases and J by 3 bases, with 11 bases between them. The CDR3 totals 13 residues. Germline-derived CDR1 and CDR2 are SGHTA and FQGNSA. The CDR3 DNA sequence: TGTGCCAGCAGAATCTGGTGGGACACTGAAGCTTTCTTT. This translates into CASRIWWDTEAFF.

The CDR3 is CASTTRDLAKNIQYF. CDR3 DNA sequence: TGTGCCAGCACTACGCGGGATCTAGCCAAAAACATTCAGTACTTC. The gene calls are TRBV28 and TRBJ2-4; the D gene is possibly TRBD2 (6 bases). Per germline, CDR1 MDHEN and CDR2 SYDVKM. The length of the CDR3 is 15 residues. Trimming removed 7 bases from V and 0 bases from J, with 13 bases in between.

J is TRBJ1-1 and V is TRBV4-2; TRBD1 is a possible D gene (5 bases). Trimming took off 2 bases at V and 3 bases at J, with 10 bases between the two ends. The CDR3 is 14 amino acids. The V gene's germline CDR1 is LGHNA and CDR2 YNFKEQ. This chain's CDR3 is CASSQRGEDTEAFF. CDR3 in DNA: TGTGCCAGCAGCCAAAGGGGTGAGGACACTGAAGCTTTCTTT.

V gene TRBV7-6 combines with J gene TRBJ1-4; maybe TRBD1 (6 bases). Trimming took off 1 base at V and 2 bases at J, with 8 bases between the two ends. The CDR3 totals 15 residues. From germline, CDR1 is SGHVS and CDR2 FNYEAQ. The CDR3 loop reads CASSLGTATNEKLFF. CDR3 DNA: TGTGCCAGCAGCTTAGGGACAGCCACTAATGAAAAACTGTTTTTT.

The chain recombines TRBV28 with TRBJ2-1, with 10 bases identical to TRBD1. The CDR3 has 16 amino acids. Germline CDR1 reads MDHEN; CDR2 reads SYDVKM. With V trimmed by 4 bases and J by 3 bases, 6 bases remained unmatched. The CDR3 coding sequence is TGTGCCAGCAGTTCGGGAGGGACAGGGGTCTACAATGAGCAGTTCTTC. It translates to CASSSGGTGVYNEQFF.

The gene calls are TRBV28 and TRBJ1-1; D gene ambiguous. CDR3 length: 12 residues. Germline V gives CDR1 MDHEN, CDR2 SYDVKM. V lost 7 bases and J 4 bases, leaving 10 bases between the germline ends. CDR3 sequence: CASTKPLTEAFF. DNA of the CDR3: TGTGCCAGCACCAAACCGCTCACTGAAGCTTTCTTT.

The rearrangement uses TRBV6-6 and TRBJ1-2; unclear D gene. Germline V CDR1 and CDR2: MNHNY, SVGAGI (reference sequence). This CDR3 has 11 amino acids. V was trimmed by 6 bases and J by 8 bases, leaving 10 bases between them. CDR3: CASSRDWGYTF. In DNA, the CDR3 is TGTGCCAGCAGCCGCGATTGGGGCTACACCTTC.

The chain links TRBV4-1 to TRBJ1-5, with TRBD1 as a possible D gene (5 bases). The CDR3 length is 15 residues. V lost 0 bases, J lost 4 bases, and 10 bases lay in between. Germline CDR1 MGHRA, CDR2 YSYEKL. CDR3 bases: TGCGCCAGCAGCCAAGATCAGGGTTGGAATCAGCCCCAGCATTTT. Amino acid sequence: CASSQDQGWNQPQHF.

At least ten counts were recorded for this clone. The sample contains more than one DNA sequence encoding this CDR3. The CDR3: CARIWGGQGLSYSNQPQHF. The CDR3 bases are TGTGCCAGGATATGGGGGGGTCAGGGACTTTCTTATAGCAATCAGCCCCAGCATTTT. The V call is TRBV13, the J call TRBJ1-5; possibly TRBD1 for D (5 bases). This CDR3 has 19 amino acids. Germline lookup yields CDR1 PRHDT and CDR2 FYEKMQ (reference sequence). Trimming left V 9 bases short and J 0 bases short, with 27 bases between.

The chain couples TRBV6-4 to TRBJ2-1; D perhaps matches TRBD2 (5 bases). Looked up from germline, CDR1 is MRHNA and CDR2 is SNTAGT. The CDR3 is 15 amino acids. V lost 5 bases, J lost 1 base, and 12 bases lay in between. CDR3 coding DNA: TGTGCCAGCAGTTTAACTAGGGAATCCTACAATGAGCAGTTCTTC. Encoded protein: CASSLTRESYNEQFF.

This chain uses TRBV25-1 with TRBJ2-2; no clear D gene. CDR3 length equals 16 residues. V lost 3 bases to trimming and J lost 0 bases, with 11 bases between them. The V gene's germline CDR1 is MGHDK and CDR2 SYGVNS. Here the CDR3 DNA reads TGTGCCAGCAGTGATGTGGGGTTCGCGAACACCGGGGAGCTGTTTTTT. This codes for CASSDVGFANTGELFF.

The chain recombines TRBV5-1 with TRBJ2-7; 8 nucleotides match TRBD1. The CDR3 covers 15 residues. Germline CDR1 SGHRS, CDR2 YFSETQ. The J segment lost 4 bases and the V segment lost 1 base, leaving 7 bases of the junction unmatched. CDR3 sequence (DNA): TGCGCCAGCAGCTTGAGACAGGGGACCCCTTACGAGCAGTACTTC. This codes for CASSLRQGTPYEQYF.

CDR3 nucleotide sequence: TGTGCCAGCAGCCCTCAGACAGGGGCGAACTATGGCTACACCTTC. The encoded protein is CASSPQTGANYGYTF. V and J are TRBV7-6 and TRBJ1-2; 8 bases agree with TRBD1. The junction had 7 bases not matched to a gene; V was cut back by 5 bases and J by 2 bases. Germline-derived CDR1 and CDR2 are SGHVS and FNYEAQ. The CDR3 length is 15 residues.

The genes are TRBV3-1 (or the pseudogene TRBV3-2) and TRBJ2-5, with D possibly being TRBD2 (5 bases). The CDR3 sequence is 15 residues long. Trimming took 4 bases from V and 1 from J, leaving 13 bases between them. The germline V gene has CDR1 LGHDT and CDR2 YNNKEL (reference sequence). CDR3 nucleotide sequence: TGTGCCAGCAGCCCCCCCGGGGTTTCCCAAGAGACCCAGTACTTC. Translated, it gives CASSPPGVSQETQYF.

This rearrangement joins TRBV7-8 to TRBJ2-5; the D gene is possibly TRBD2 (6 bases). Trimming took 4 bases from V and 5 from J, leaving 17 bases between them. Germline-derived CDR1 and CDR2 are SGHVS and FQNEAQ. The CDR3 runs to 15 residues. CDR3 region: CASSSRDPGGETQYF. CDR3 DNA sequence: TGTGCCAGCAGCTCCCGGGATCCCGGAGGGGAGACCCAGTACTTC.

The chain is built from TRBV5-6 and TRBJ2-2; D might be TRBD1 (6 bases). The CDR3 sequence is 13 residues long. V lost 5 bases, J lost 6 bases, and 11 bases lay in between. CDR1 SGHDT and CDR2 YYEEEE come from the germline V gene. CDR3: CASSHQGPGELFF. The CDR3 coding sequence is TGTGCCAGCAGTCATCAGGGGCCCGGGGAGCTGTTTTTT.